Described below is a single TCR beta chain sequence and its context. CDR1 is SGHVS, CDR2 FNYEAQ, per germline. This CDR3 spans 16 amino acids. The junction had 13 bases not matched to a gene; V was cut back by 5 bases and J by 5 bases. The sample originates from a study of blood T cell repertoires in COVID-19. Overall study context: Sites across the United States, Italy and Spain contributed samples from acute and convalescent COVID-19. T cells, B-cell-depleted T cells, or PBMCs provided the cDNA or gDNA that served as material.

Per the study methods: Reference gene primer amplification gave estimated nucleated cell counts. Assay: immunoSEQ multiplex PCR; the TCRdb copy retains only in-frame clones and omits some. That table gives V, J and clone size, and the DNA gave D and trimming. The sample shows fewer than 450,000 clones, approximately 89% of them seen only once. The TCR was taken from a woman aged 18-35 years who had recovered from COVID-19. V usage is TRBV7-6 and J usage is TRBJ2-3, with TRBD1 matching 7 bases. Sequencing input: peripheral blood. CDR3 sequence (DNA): TGTGCCAGCAGCCTAGGGCCGCGGACAGGTCAAGATACGCAGTATTTT. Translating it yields CASSLGPRTGQDTQYF. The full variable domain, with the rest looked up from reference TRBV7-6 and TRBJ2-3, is GAGVSQSPRYKVTKRGQDVALRCDPISGHVSLYWYRQALGQGPEFLTYFNYEAQQDKSGLPNDRFSAERPEGSISTLTIQRTEQRDSAMYRCASSLGPRTGQDTQYFGPGTRLTVL.